This T cell receptor beta chain was captured by sequencing in a study of cytomegalovirus exposure and HLA in healthy donors. The study's findings and limits: Cytomegalovirus-associated status was assigned to 150 or so TCR beta chains. The only immune exposure information that was available was CMV serostatus. Productive rates of about 90% or about 30% were seen for most TCR beta V segments in an earlier analysis.

In regard to this clone: Its cognate antigen is unknown.

Trimming removed 2 bases at V and 4 bases at J, with 8 bases between. The CDR3 length is 13 residues. Per germline, CDR1 MNHNY and CDR2 SVGAGI (reference sequence). The PCR used 60 Vbeta and 13 Jbeta primers. Here immunoSEQ multiplex PCR was the method, and the copy in TCRdb shows in-frame clones only, minus some. The sample contains 250,000 to 350,000 clones, just over 70% of which appear only once. This clonotype was sampled from a female donor in good health and CMV-seronegative. The source material was PBMCs. This chain links TRBV6-6 with TRBJ1-1; tentatively, D is TRBD1 (5 bases). For the CDR3, the DNA is TGTGCCAGCAGTTACGTAGACAGCACTGAAGCTTTCTTT. Encoded protein: CASSYVDSTEAFF.